Listed here is a single T cell receptor beta chain. The clone's antigen remains unknown. The sample holds no much larger clone one base away, and base qualities are not on file. Other DNA variants within this sample encode the same CDR3. The record originates from a study of shared clonotypes between healthy human individuals (dated by TCRdb to 2018 to 2021). About the study as a whole: The cohort included a few men and two women between 18 and 49 years of age. For each donor, CD4 naive and CD4 memory were each run on three plates, CD8 naive on two plates, and CD8 memory on one plate. To estimate repertoire size and how much clonotypes are shared between individuals, the study performed deep sequencing of blood TCR repertoires from about five healthy adults. Different laboratories and diverse techniques were used to prepare libraries and sequence TCR repertoires, to increase sequencing depth and limit assay-specific biases. Per donor, leukapheresis produced somewhere between about 0.94 and 9 billion PBMCs.

Study-wide findings and limitations: The small number of donors limited the genetic and exposure-history diversity represented. Sharing across several donors was observed for about 5% of naive CD4, around 3.5% of naive CD8, roughly 2.3% of memory CD4, and about 0.39% of memory CD8 clonotypes. Pairwise subsampling indicated that sequencing depth was expected to affect the degree of clonotype sharing among donors. Rarefaction of sorted-subset datasets indicated incomplete sequencing despite the large sequencing depth. Larger estimated clonotype richness was generally found for naive subsets than for memory subsets. Sampling was restricted to blood, and TCR repertoires in tissue are likely to differ from TCR repertoires in blood. Compared with non-shared clonotypes, clonotypes shared by all four sorted-subset donors had higher generation probabilities.

Donors were healthy HIV-negative adults with no recently reported acute infections or vaccinations. Every donor was a Caucasian adult living in Nashville, Tennessee, USA. CD4+ T cells were enriched by magnetic negative selection; naive cells were then positively selected on CD45RA, and the negative fraction formed the memory subset. Blood was obtained by leukapheresis, after which PBMCs were separated by Ficoll-Histopaque density gradient centrifugation and cryopreserved in liquid nitrogen vapor phase. Analytical flow cytometry was used to check the purity and quantity of each magnetically sorted T cell population. Each sorted fraction had its genomic DNA isolated and then quantified by UV absorbance on a Nanodrop 2000c. TCR CDR3 regions were amplified from genomic DNA by multiplex PCR using the deep immunoSEQ assay. Genomic DNA extracted from each cell subset was distributed evenly over all wells of several immunoSEQ 96-well plates, and each plate served as one replicate. For sorted subsets, each replicate PCR was loaded with 200 to 250 ng genomic DNA, equivalent to about 33,000 T cell genomes. Purified libraries were measured with a Qubit 3.0 fluorometer, size-checked on a Bioanalyzer 2100, and measured again with the KAPA Library Quantification kit. Each immunoSEQ 96-well plate was sequenced on its own single-read 150-cycle Illumina NextSeq 550 flow cell. On the study's bioinformatics: Because the immunoSEQ output held only junctional sequences and lacked quality scores, the filtering could not match the filtering applied to full-length reads. Sequences were annotated with PyIR, a Python wrapper for IgBLAST v1.9, and V/J genes and CDR3 were assigned using IMGT germline references. Any read was removed if the V/J assignment was weak (E-value above 1e-6), the CDR3 was missing, or the read contained stop codons, out-of-frame junctions, or ambiguous translated residues. A V3J clonotype was defined by an identical inferred V gene, J gene, and CDR3 amino acid sequence. Percentage overlap between repertoires was computed as shared unique clonotypes divided by the size of the smaller repertoire. Richness of each repertoire was evaluated using RTK rarefaction, the Chao1 estimator, and Recon v2.1 estimates of unobserved clonotypes. Generation probabilities for all TCRbeta clonotypes obtained by the gDNA method from a few donors were computed using OLGA. Imported from immuneACCESS, the table was reduced by TCRdb to in-frame sequences with V and J called. These copies leave out some clones; in studies compared against another copy, an unresolved V gene accounts for under half, and the cause of the remainder is not known. V and J calls and clone size follow that table, whereas D and trimming were derived from the DNA. Across this sample there are about 2.4 million clones, with approximately 93% seen only once. Jointly, the top ten make up approximately 0.35% of the sample.

Trimming takes 5 bases from V and 3 bases from J, and the germline ends sit 13 bases apart. The CDR3 measures 14 amino acids from cysteine to phenylalanine. Solely the CDR3 DNA is kept, with 42 bases framed from the first base. CDR1 and CDR2 were assigned from the germline V gene as KGHSH and LQKENI. The sequence came from a man between 18 and 29 years old in good health. Some clones in this sample may be carry-over from other donors' samples. The V and J genes are TRBV18 and TRBJ1-1; there is no confident call for the D gene. The specimen was naive CD4+ T cells from PBMCs. The intended sense of this specimen's cell subset or site label: CD45RA+ positively selected. The CDR3 region has the sequence CASSSTDGYTEAFF. The nucleotide sequence reads TGTGCCAGCTCATCTACTGACGGCTACACTGAAGCTTTCTTT. This CDR3, with the reference TRBV18 and TRBJ1-1 proteins standing in past its ends, gives the full variable domain NAGVMQNPRHLVRRRGQEARLRCSPMKGHSHVYWYRQLPEEGLKFMVYLQKENIIDESGMPKERFSAEFPKEGPSILRIQQVVRGDSAAYFCASSSTDGYTEAFFGQGTRLTVV.